These T cell receptor beta chains were read from a single sample in a study of shared clonotypes between healthy human individuals. Some clones are missing from TCRdb's copy, which holds only in-frame ones; the method was immunoSEQ multiplex PCR. Among around 2.1 million clones listed, about 93% were seen once. Specimen: naive CD8+ T cells from PBMCs. These receptors were obtained from a man younger than 35 in good health. Some clones in this sample may be carry-over from other donors' samples. The CDR3 runs from the conserved cysteine through the conserved F or W. The D gene is left open where the match is weak. A clone size is listed for some rows: how often the clone was seen (once, few, many), or a class if it is expanded.

j_call cdr3_length clone_size d_call v_call cdr3_aa cdr3_nt
TRBJ2-7 16 once - TRBV28 CASSSRPGTPSYEQYF TGTGCCAGCAGTTCCCGTCCCGGGACACCCTCCTACGAGCAGTACTTC
TRBJ2-7 13 - - TRBV6-1 CASSEGPSNEQYF TGTGCCAGCAGTGAAGGTCCGTCAAACGAGCAGTACTTC
TRBJ1-1 14 few TRBD1 TRBV4-1 CASSHTGEATEAFF TGCGCCAGCAGCCATACAGGGGAGGCCACTGAAGCTTTCTTT
TRBJ2-7 13 - - TRBV12-5 CASGPPGNREQYF TGTGCTAGTGGTCCGCCAGGGAATCGCGAGCAGTACTTC
TRBJ2-1 14 - - TRBV7-9 CASSFTLGINEQFF TGTGCCAGCAGCTTCACACTAGGGATCAATGAGCAGTTCTTC
TRBJ2-7 13 - TRBD1 TRBV29-1 CSAETGNSYEQYF TGCAGCGCCGAGACAGGGAACTCCTACGAGCAGTACTTC
TRBJ1-5 15 - - TRBV19 CASSIGTLRNQPQHF TGTGCCAGTAGTATAGGGACTCTAAGAAATCAGCCCCAGCATTTT
TRBJ2-5 13 - - TRBV5-6 CASSSVSGETQYF TGTGCCAGCAGCTCGGTCTCCGGAGAGACCCAGTACTTC
TRBJ2-5 15 - TRBD2 TRBV2 CASIFVAGVGETQYF TGTGCCAGCATTTTTGTAGCGGGAGTGGGAGAGACCCAGTACTTC
TRBJ2-1 12 - - TRBV5-6 CASSLDWNEQFF TGTGCCAGCAGCTTGGACTGGAATGAGCAGTTCTTC
TRBJ2-7 13 - - TRBV28 CASSASRSYEQYF TGTGCCAGCAGTGCGTCGAGATCCTACGAGCAGTACTTC